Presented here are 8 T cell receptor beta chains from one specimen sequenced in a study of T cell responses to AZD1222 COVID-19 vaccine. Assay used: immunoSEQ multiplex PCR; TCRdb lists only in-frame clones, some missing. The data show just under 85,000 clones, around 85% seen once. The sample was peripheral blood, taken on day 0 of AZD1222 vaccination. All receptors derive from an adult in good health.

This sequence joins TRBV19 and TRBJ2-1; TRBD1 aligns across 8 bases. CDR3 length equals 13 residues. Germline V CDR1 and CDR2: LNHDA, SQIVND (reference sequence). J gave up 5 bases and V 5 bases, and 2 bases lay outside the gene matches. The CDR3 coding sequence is TGTGCCAGTAGTGCGACAGGGGACAATGAGCAGTTCTTC. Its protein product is CASSATGDNEQFF.

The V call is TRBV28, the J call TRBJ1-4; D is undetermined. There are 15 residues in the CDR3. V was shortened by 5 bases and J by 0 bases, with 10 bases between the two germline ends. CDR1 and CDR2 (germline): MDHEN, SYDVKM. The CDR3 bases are TGTGCCAGCAGTGTTCTGATTGCAACTAATGAAAAACTGTTTTTT. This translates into CASSVLIATNEKLFF.

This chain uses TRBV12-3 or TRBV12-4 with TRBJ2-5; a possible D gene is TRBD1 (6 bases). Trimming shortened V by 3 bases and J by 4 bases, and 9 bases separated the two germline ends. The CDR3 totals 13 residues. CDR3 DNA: TGTGCCAGCAGTTTCACAGGGAGAGAGACCCAGTACTTC. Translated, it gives CASSFTGRETQYF.

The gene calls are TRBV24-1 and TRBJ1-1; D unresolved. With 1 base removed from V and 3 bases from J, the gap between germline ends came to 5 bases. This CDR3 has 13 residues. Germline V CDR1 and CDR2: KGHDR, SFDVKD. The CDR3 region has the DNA TGTGCCACCAGTGATTTCGAGGACACTGAAGCTTTCTTT. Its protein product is CATSDFEDTEAFF.

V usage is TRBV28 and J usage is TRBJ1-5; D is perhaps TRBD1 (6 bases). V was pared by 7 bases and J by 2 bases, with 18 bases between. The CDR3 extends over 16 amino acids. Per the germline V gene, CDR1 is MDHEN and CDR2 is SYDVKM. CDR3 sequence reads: CASIRRGGTGNQPQHF. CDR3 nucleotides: TGTGCCAGCATTAGAAGGGGGGGCACGGGCAATCAGCCCCAGCATTTT.

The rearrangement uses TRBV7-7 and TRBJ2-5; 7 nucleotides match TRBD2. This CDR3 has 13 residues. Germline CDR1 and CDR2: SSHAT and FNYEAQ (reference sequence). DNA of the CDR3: TGTGCTAGCGGTCGACTAGCCGTCGAGACCCAGTACTTC. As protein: CASGRLAVETQYF.

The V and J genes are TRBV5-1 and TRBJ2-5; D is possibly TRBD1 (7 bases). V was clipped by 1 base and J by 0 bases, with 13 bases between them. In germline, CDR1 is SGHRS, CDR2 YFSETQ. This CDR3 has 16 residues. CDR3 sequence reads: CASSLSGGGNQETQYF. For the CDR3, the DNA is TGCGCCAGCAGCTTGAGTGGAGGGGGCAACCAAGAGACCCAGTACTTC.

This chain's CDR3 is CASSLLRRKRYEQYF. The DNA of the CDR3 is TGTGCCAGCAGTTTACTGCGGCGGAAACGCTACGAGCAGTACTTC. V and J are TRBV27 and TRBJ2-7, with unresolved D. Germline V CDR1 and CDR2: MNHEY, SMNVEV (reference sequence). V was clipped by 2 bases and J by 3 bases, with 14 bases between them. The CDR3 is made up of 15 amino acids.